Below are 30 T cell receptor beta chains sequenced from a single sample in a study of human T cells and chemical hapten exposure (dated by TCRdb to 2020 to 2023). Library preparation was by RACE. Sequencing was performed on a NextSeq 500. TCRdb cleaned the public reads at Q25 with fastp, built clones with MiXCR and kept in-frame beta chains. When rows share a CDR3 protein, they turn into one entry using the most common DNA and genes. The sample data list about 64,000 distinct CDR3 sequences, and 11% of these were observed just once. The top ten hold roughly 2.1% of the sample. Explained via the paper, the time point label denotes: patch test 3, about 24 weeks after DPC sensitization. The treatment or condition label, read with the paper, signifies: therapeutic diphenylcyclopropenone sensitization with weekly scalp DPC. Source: whole blood, taken in connection with sensitization to the hapten diphenylcyclopropenone (DPC). The receptors were sampled from a woman in her twenties or thirties with alopecia areata. Some clones in this sample may be carry-over from other donors' samples.

This chain links TRBV6-5 with TRBJ2-7, with TRBD2 matching 7 bases. The ends lost 2 bases at V and 5 bases at J; junction bases unmatched: 9. The CDR3 runs 15 residues. The germline V gene encodes CDR1 MNHEY and CDR2 SVGAGI. The DNA of the CDR3 is TGTGCCAGCAGTTACACACATCTAGCGGAGGACGAGCAGTACTTC. This encodes CASSYTHLAEDEQYF.

This clonotype was seen only a few times. J is TRBJ2-1 and V is TRBV12-5, with TRBD2 matching over 7 bases. The V and J ends lost 0 bases and 9 bases, in that order; junction bases with no gene match: 11. Germline assignment: CDR1 LGHNT and CDR2 FRNRAP. The CDR3 sequence is 16 residues long. The CDR3 reads CASGLVSAAGVSEQFF. The CDR3 nucleotides are TGTGCTAGTGGTTTGGTATCAGCGGCGGGAGTAAGTGAGCAGTTCTTC.

This clonotype came up many times. V usage is TRBV29-1 and J usage is TRBJ1-1, with 8 bases that match TRBD1. Germline loops: CDR1 SQVTM, CDR2 ANQGSEA. V was pared by 6 bases and J by 0 bases, with 3 bases of the junction left unmatched. The CDR3 runs to 13 residues. The CDR3 DNA reads TGCAGCGTCCGGGACAGGCTGAACACTGAAGCTTTCTTT. Amino acids: CSVRDRLNTEAFF. Complete variable domain (other parts from reference TRBV29-1 and TRBJ1-1): SAVISQKPSRDICQRGTSLTIQCQVDSQVTMMFWYRQQPGQSLTLIATANQGSEATYESGFVIDKFPISRPNLTFSTLTVSNMSPEDSSIYLCSVRDRLNTEAFFGQGTRLTVV.

This clonotype came up many times. This rearrangement joins TRBV7-6 to TRBJ1-2; unclear D gene. V lost 2 bases to trimming and J lost 6 bases, with 10 bases between them. There are 13 residues in the CDR3. The V gene's germline CDR1 is SGHVS and CDR2 FNYEAQ. In DNA, the CDR3 is TGTGCCAGCAGCTTAAAGGAGGATAATGGCTACACCTTC. Translation gives CASSLKEDNGYTF. Full variable domain (outside the CDR3, taken from reference TRBV7-6 and TRBJ1-2): GAGVSQSPRYKVTKRGQDVALRCDPISGHVSLYWYRQALGQGPEFLTYFNYEAQQDKSGLPNDRFSAERPEGSISTLTIQRTEQRDSAMYRCASSLKEDNGYTFGSGTRLTVV.

This clonotype showed up just a few times. J is TRBJ1-5 and V is TRBV6-2 or TRBV6-3; no definite D call. CDR3 length: 15 residues. Germline-derived CDR1 and CDR2 are MNHEY and SVGEGT. Between the trimmed V and J ends, which lost 1 base and 0 bases, there was a span of 7 bases. CDR3 residues: CASSYYRSSNQPQHF. The CDR3 DNA reads TGTGCCAGCAGTTACTACAGATCTAGCAATCAGCCCCAGCATTTT.

The chain carries TRBV29-1 and TRBJ1-2, with D unresolved. Between the trimmed V and J ends, which lost 8 bases and 0 bases, there was a span of 16 bases. The CDR3 runs to 14 residues. CDR1 SQVTM and CDR2 ANQGSEA come from the germline V gene. The CDR3: CSTNSGNTNYGYTF. Here the CDR3 DNA reads TGCAGCACCAATTCGGGGAACACTAACTATGGCTACACCTTC.

This clonotype was picked up a small number of times. This chain uses TRBV12-3 or TRBV12-4 with TRBJ1-6; 7 bases fit TRBD1. Trimming at V came to 6 bases and at J to 5 bases, leaving 13 bases not matched to a gene. This CDR3 spans 17 amino acids. CDR3 in DNA: TGTGCCAGCAGGGGAATCCTGAAGGGGACAGATAATTCACCCCTCCACTTT. This sequence encodes CASRGILKGTDNSPLHF.

The rearrangement links TRBV6-6 to TRBJ1-6, with TRBD1 matching over 9 bases. Germline CDR1 and CDR2: MNHNY and SVGAGI (reference sequence). This CDR3 is 16 amino acids long. V shed 4 bases, J shed 3 bases, and the junction held 4 bases outside the gene matches. The CDR3 DNA reads TGTGCCAGCAGTTCGGGACAGGGAATCTATAATTCACCCCTCCACTTT. Its translation is CASSSGQGIYNSPLHF.

This clonotype showed up many times. This chain joins TRBV6-5 and TRBJ1-5; no reliable D call. V shed 6 bases and J shed 1 base, with 7 bases lying between them. Germline V gives CDR1 MNHEY, CDR2 SVGAGI. This CDR3 has 13 residues. CDR3 DNA sequence: TGTGCCAGCAGCCCCGTCAGCAATCAGCCCCAGCATTTT. It specifies CASSPVSNQPQHF.

This clonotype was seen a few times. CDR3 DNA sequence: TGTGCCAGCAGCTTAGCCCCTTGGGACAGACTAAGCAATCAGCCCCAGCATTTT. The encoded protein is CASSLAPWDRLSNQPQHF. The J gene is TRBJ1-5, the V gene TRBV11-3; 7 bases are a match to TRBD1. Germline CDR1 SGHNT, CDR2 YENEEA. The CDR3 is 18 amino acids. V lost 1 base to trimming and J lost 1 base; unmatched junction nucleotides: 10.

V gene TRBV7-2 combines with J gene TRBJ1-4; possibly TRBD1 for D (5 bases). Trimming left V 3 bases short and J 12 bases short, with 5 bases between. Germline CDR1 is SGHTA and CDR2 is FQGNSA. The CDR3 contains 10 residues. CDR3 nucleotides: TGTGCCAGCAGCTTGGGGGAACTGTTTTTT. This gives the protein CASSLGELFF.

This clonotype was seen only once. The genes are TRBV9 and TRBJ2-3, with D tentatively TRBD2 (5 bases). Trimming pared 6 bases from V and 3 bases from J, leaving 11 bases between. The length of the CDR3 is 13 residues. The germline V gene encodes CDR1 SGDLS and CDR2 YYNGEE. The CDR3 loop is CASNPTGTDTQYF. DNA for the CDR3: TGTGCCAGCAACCCCACGGGAACAGATACGCAGTATTTT. Combining the CDR3 with reference TRBV9 and TRBJ2-3 gives the whole variable domain DSGVTQTPKHLITATGQRVTLRCSPRSGDLSVYWYQQSLDQGLQFLIQYYNGEERAKGNILERFSAQQFPDLHSELNLSSLELGDSALYFCASNPTGTDTQYFGPGTRLTVL.

The chain carries TRBV28 and TRBJ1-1; D uncertain. V was cut by 8 bases and J by 0 bases, with 4 bases left in between. Germline CDR1 MDHEN, CDR2 SYDVKM. The CDR3 is made up of 11 amino acids. CDR3 region: CASLMNTEAFF. DNA for the CDR3: TGTGCCAGCTTAATGAACACTGAAGCTTTCTTT. Full variable domain (rest looked up from reference TRBV28 and TRBJ1-1): DVKVTQSSRYLVKRTGEKVFLECVQDMDHENMFWYRQDPGLGLRLIYFSYDVKMKEKGDIPEGYSVSREKKERFSLILESASTNQTSMYLCASLMNTEAFFGQGTRLTVV.

This clonotype was detected many times. This sequence joins TRBV7-8 and TRBJ1-5, with D possibly being TRBD1 (6 bases). The V end lost 3 bases, the J end lost 4 bases, and 10 bases lay between the germline ends. The CDR3 consists of 14 residues. Germline V gives CDR1 SGHVS, CDR2 FQNEAQ. The CDR3 sequence: CASSLGRGNQPQHF. In DNA, the CDR3 is TGTGCCAGCAGCTTGGGGAGGGGGAATCAGCCCCAGCATTTT.

This clonotype showed up just a few times. This chain uses TRBV5-1 with TRBJ2-7; a possible D gene is TRBD1 (5 bases). The CDR3 length is 16 residues. The germline CDR1 and CDR2 sequences are SGHRS and YFSETQ. V lost 0 bases, J lost 1 base, and 14 bases lay in between. CDR3 protein: CASSLAQGEGSYEQYF. The CDR3 DNA reads as TGCGCCAGCAGCTTGGCCCAGGGTGAAGGTTCCTACGAGCAGTACTTC.

The chain employs TRBV4-1 and TRBJ1-1; D is possibly TRBD1 (6 bases). V shed 1 base and J shed 1 base, with 10 bases lying between them. The CDR3 has 15 residues. The V gene's germline CDR1 is MGHRA and CDR2 YSYEKL. This chain's CDR3 is CASSQVGAANTEAFF. CDR3 sequence (DNA): TGCGCCAGCAGCCAAGTGGGGGCAGCGAACACTGAAGCTTTCTTT.

This chain connects TRBV29-1 to TRBJ1-2, with TRBD1 matching 8 bases. This CDR3 spans 12 amino acids. Germline loops: CDR1 SQVTM, CDR2 ANQGSEA. The V gene end was trimmed by 7 bases and the J gene end by 4 bases; junction bases not matched to a gene: 5. CDR3: CSARTGSYGYTF. CDR3 coding DNA: TGCAGCGCCAGGACAGGGAGCTATGGCTACACCTTC.

This clonotype has ten or more counts. V usage is TRBV29-1 and J usage is TRBJ2-1, with D uncertain. The CDR3 is made up of 12 amino acids. CDR1 is SQVTM, CDR2 ANQGSEA, per germline. The ends were cut back, 0 bases at V and 7 bases at J, with 7 bases in the middle. The CDR3 nucleotides are TGCAGCGTTGAAGATCGGCTAAATGAGCAGTTCTTC. Encoded protein: CSVEDRLNEQFF.

The J gene is TRBJ1-2, the V gene TRBV10-3; TRBD1 aligns across 10 bases. V gave up 4 bases and J gave up 6 bases; unmatched junction bases: 11. This CDR3 region has 16 residues. The germline V gene has CDR1 ENHRY and CDR2 SYGVKD. The CDR3 region has the DNA TGTGCCATCAGTGCTCTCGCTGCCGGGACAGGGGATGGCTACACCTTC. The encoded protein is CAISALAAGTGDGYTF.

This clonotype was recorded a few times. The chain combines TRBV7-2 with TRBJ2-7, with TRBD1 matching over 7 bases. Germline CDR1 reads SGHTA; CDR2 reads FQGNSA. The junction had 10 bases not matched to a gene; V was cut back by 5 bases and J by 3 bases. The CDR3 is 15 residues long. The CDR3 spells CASSARPGQVYEQYF. In DNA, the CDR3 is TGTGCCAGCAGCGCCCGACCCGGACAGGTCTACGAGCAGTACTTC.

The V call is TRBV7-2, the J call TRBJ2-3, with D hard to call. Germline CDR1 SGHTA, CDR2 FQGNSA. Trimming removed 0 bases at V and 2 bases at J, with 9 bases between. CDR3 size: 15 residues. CDR3 sequence: CASSLAFQYTDTQYF. The CDR3 nucleotides are TGTGCCAGCAGCTTAGCGTTTCAGTACACAGATACGCAGTATTTT.

The sample holds a few counts of this clonotype. The chain carries TRBV5-5 and TRBJ2-6; 10 nucleotides agree with TRBD1. Per germline, CDR1 SGHKS and CDR2 YYEKEE (reference sequence). The V and J ends lost 4 bases and 0 bases, in that order; junction bases with no gene match: 4. There are 17 residues in the CDR3. The CDR3 protein is CASSRDRGSSGANVLTF. The CDR3 nucleotides read TGTGCCAGCAGCCGGGACAGGGGTTCCTCTGGGGCCAACGTCCTGACTTTC.

At least ten counts were recorded for this clonotype. The V gene is TRBV7-9, the J gene TRBJ2-7; tentatively, D is TRBD1 or TRBD2 (6 bases each). The germline V gene encodes CDR1 SEHNR and CDR2 FQNEAQ (reference sequence). Trimming shortened V by 7 bases and J by 5 bases, and 18 bases separated the two germline ends. The CDR3 is 14 residues long. The CDR3 DNA reads as TGTGCCAGCATTAGGGGGGCAGGGCCGGACGAGCAGTACTTC. Its translation: CASIRGAGPDEQYF. Combining the CDR3 with reference TRBV7-9 and TRBJ2-7 gives the whole variable domain DTGVSQNPRHKITKRGQNVTFRCDPISEHNRLYWYRQTLGQGPEFLTYFQNEAQLEKSRLLSDRFSAERPKGSFSTLEIQRTEQGDSAMYLCASIRGAGPDEQYFGPGTRLTVT.

V gene TRBV2 combines with J gene TRBJ2-1; tentative D call: TRBD2 (5 bases). There are 14 residues in the CDR3. Trimming removed 6 bases at V and 3 bases at J, with 12 bases between. Germline CDR1 is SNHLY and CDR2 is FYNNEI. As DNA, the CDR3 is TGTGCCAGCAGCGGCGGGCCGGTCTACAATGAGCAGTTCTTC. As protein: CASSGGPVYNEQFF.

The chain joins TRBV29-1 to TRBJ2-1, with TRBD2 matching over 9 bases. The CDR3 extends over 12 amino acids. CDR1 is SQVTM, CDR2 ANQGSEA, per germline. V trimming: 7 bases; J trimming: 13 bases; junction bases outside the gene matches: 11. The DNA of the CDR3 is TGCAGCGCCCCTACGGTAGCGGGGGCCCAGTTCTTC. Protein sequence: CSAPTVAGAQFF.

This clonotype was seen ten or more times. The chain combines TRBV19 with TRBJ1-2, with D tentatively TRBD1 (5 bases). Germline CDR1 is LNHDA and CDR2 is SQIVND (reference sequence). The CDR3 loop spans 12 amino acids. V was cut by 7 bases and J by 8 bases, with 14 bases left in between. CDR3 sequence reads: CASMEMGRGYTF. CDR3 DNA: TGTGCCAGTATGGAGATGGGGCGCGGCTACACCTTC.

The chain uses TRBV7-2 and TRBJ2-5, with D tentatively TRBD1 (7 bases). There are 13 residues in the CDR3. V was shortened by 5 bases and J by 2 bases, with 9 bases between the two germline ends. CDR1 SGHTA and CDR2 FQGNSA come from the germline V gene. As DNA, the CDR3 is TGTGCCAGCAGCGCGGGACAGCAAGAGACCCAGTACTTC. Protein: CASSAGQQETQYF.

This clonotype was seen ten or more times. V and J are TRBV11-1 and TRBJ1-2; TRBD1 agrees at 9 bases. Germline lookup yields CDR1 SGHAT and CDR2 FQDESV (reference sequence). CDR3 size: 15 residues. J was trimmed by 7 bases and V by 5 bases; bases with no gene match: 11. This CDR3 is CASSAGTGTGSGYTF. As DNA, the CDR3 is TGTGCCAGCAGCGCAGGGACAGGGACCGGGTCTGGCTACACCTTC.

In this sample, this clonotype turned up many times. This chain joins TRBV15 and TRBJ2-3; D perhaps matches TRBD2 (6 bases). CDR3 length: 13 amino acids. CDR1 is LNHNV, CDR2 YYDKDF, per germline (reference sequence). Trimming took off 5 bases at V and 8 bases at J, with 14 bases between the two ends. The CDR3 region is CATSPREVGTQYF. The CDR3 DNA is TGTGCCACCAGCCCCAGGGAGGTGGGTACGCAGTATTTT.

The chain employs TRBV20-1 and TRBJ2-5; 14 positions agree with TRBD2. From germline, CDR1 is DFQATT and CDR2 SNEGSKA (reference sequence). This CDR3 is built from 18 residues. Trimming took 1 base from V and 4 from J; bases not matched to a gene: 11. The CDR3 DNA follows: TGCAGTGCTAGAGTCCCGGAGACTAGCGGGGGGGCCAGAGAGACCCAGTACTTC. Encoded protein: CSARVPETSGGARETQYF.